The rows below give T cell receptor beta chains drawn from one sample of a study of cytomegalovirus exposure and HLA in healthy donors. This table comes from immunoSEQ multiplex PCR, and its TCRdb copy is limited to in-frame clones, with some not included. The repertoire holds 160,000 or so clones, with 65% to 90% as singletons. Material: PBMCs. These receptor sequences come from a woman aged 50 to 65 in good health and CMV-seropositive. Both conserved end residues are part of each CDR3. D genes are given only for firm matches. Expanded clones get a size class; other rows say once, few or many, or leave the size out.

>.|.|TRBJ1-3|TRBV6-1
CASSQTEGPRNTIYF
TGTGCCAGCAGTCAGACGGAGGGACCACGAAACACCATATATTTT
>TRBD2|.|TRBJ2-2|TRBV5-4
CARWGGTGELFF
TGTGCCAGGTGGGGGGGCACCGGGGAGCTGTTTTTT
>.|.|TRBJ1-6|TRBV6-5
CASSSTGDNSPLHF
TGTGCCAGCAGTTCCACAGGAGATAATTCACCCCTCCACTTT
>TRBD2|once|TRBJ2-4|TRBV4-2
CASSQGVAGGRENIQYF
TGTGCCAGCAGCCAAGGGGTAGCGGGGGGTCGAGAAAACATTCAGTACTTC
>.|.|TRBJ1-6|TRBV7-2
CASSPGNSYNSPLHF
TGTGCCAGCAGCCCGGGAAACTCCTATAATTCACCCCTCCACTTT
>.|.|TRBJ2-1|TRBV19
CASSIPLNEQFF
TGTGCCAGTAGTATCCCCCTTAATGAGCAGTTCTTC
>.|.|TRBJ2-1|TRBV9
CASSVLSTGLVYNEQFF
TGTGCCAGCAGCGTACTTTCTACAGGGTTAGTCTACAATGAGCAGTTCTTC
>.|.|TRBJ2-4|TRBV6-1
CASSGADGVGWNIQYF
TGTGCCAGCAGTGGAGCGGACGGGGTAGGTTGGAACATTCAGTACTTC
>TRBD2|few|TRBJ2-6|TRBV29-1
CSVLAGGVSGANVLTF
TGCAGCGTACTAGCGGGGGGGGTCTCTGGGGCCAACGTCCTGACTTTC
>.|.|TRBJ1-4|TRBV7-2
CASRLQGGGDEKLFF
TGTGCCAGCAGACTTCAGGGAGGAGGAGATGAAAAACTGTTTTTT